The 30 T cell receptor beta chains below were found in one sample sequenced in a study of regulatory T cells in long-lasting Graves disease (TCRdb year 2021). The time point label corresponds to: persistent/refractory GD, antithyroid drugs over 5 years with positive TRAb. For both TCR sequencing and RNA sequencing, RNA was extracted from PBMCs in TRIzol. Library preparation used multiplex PCR. Reads for this sample came from an Illumina HiSeq 4000. CDR3 regions were amplified by Arm-PCR with iRepertoire HTBI primers to construct TCR beta libraries. Using fastp trimming at Q25 and MiXCR clonotype assembly, TCRdb reanalyzed the public sequencing data and kept in-frame beta chains. Each entry is one CDR3 protein sequence, shown with its most common DNA and genes. The sample table lists about half a million distinct CDR3 sequences, about 20% of them with a count of one. The ten most abundant clones make up around 13% of the sample.

The input for sequencing was peripheral blood mononuclear cells (PBMCs), taken when the disease was refractory, from a patient treated with antithyroid drugs. All receptors derive from a female donor with Graves disease.

The chain joins TRBV5-6 to TRBJ1-1; D remains unclear. The V and J ends lost 4 bases and 4 bases respectively, with 14 bases between them. The CDR3 length is 14 residues. Germline CDR1 SGHDT, CDR2 YYEEEE. The CDR3 here is CASSPLDGSTEAFF. For the CDR3, the DNA is TGTGCCAGCAGCCCACTGGACGGAAGCACTGAAGCTTTCTTT.

This clonotype was seen ten or more times. V gene TRBV28 combines with J gene TRBJ1-2, with a weak D call TRBD1 (6 bases). The CDR3 is made up of 15 amino acids. CDR1 MDHEN and CDR2 SYDVKM come from the germline V gene. Trimming took off 7 bases at V and 4 bases at J, with 19 bases between the two ends. The CDR3 loop is CASTSPRAGVYGYTF. CDR3 nucleotides: TGTGCCAGCACTTCTCCTCGGGCAGGGGTCTATGGCTACACCTTC.

This clonotype appeared many times. V is TRBV6-1 and J is TRBJ1-5, with 8 bases aligning to TRBD1. Germline lookup yields CDR1 MNHNS and CDR2 SASEGT. The CDR3 is 17 residues long. The V and J ends lost 7 bases and 1 base, in that order; junction bases with no gene match: 12. CDR3 DNA: TGTGCCAGCAACCCCAGGACAGGGTTTGGGAGCAATCAGCCCCAGCATTTT. It yields the protein CASNPRTGFGSNQPQHF.

This clonotype was seen repeatedly, ten times or more. V gene TRBV7-2 combines with J gene TRBJ1-2; D is possibly TRBD1 (5 bases). Trimming pared 1 base from V and 3 bases from J, leaving 12 bases between. CDR3 length: 15 amino acids. CDR1 and CDR2 from the germline V gene are SGHTA and FQGNSA. CDR3 coding DNA: TGTGCCAGCAGCTTAGAGGGCTTAGGGGACTATGGCTACACCTTC. Translating gives CASSLEGLGDYGYTF.

V is TRBV12-3 or TRBV12-4 and J is TRBJ1-3, with D possibly TRBD1 on 6 matching bases. This CDR3 has 17 amino acids. The V end lost 2 bases, the J end lost 0 bases, and 14 bases lay between the germline ends. The CDR3 region is CASSLRDTGSSGNTIYF. The CDR3 DNA follows: TGTGCCAGCAGTTTAAGGGACACTGGCTCCTCTGGAAACACCATATATTTT.

In the case of this clonotype: A much larger clone lies a single base off, so this may be a read error. CDR3 loop: CASSLASTDTQYF. The CDR3 DNA follows: TGTGCCAGCAGCTTAGCCAGCACAGATACGCAGTATTTT. The V gene is TRBV11-3, the J gene TRBJ2-3; no clear D gene. Trimming stripped 1 base from V and 0 bases from J, with 2 bases between. Germline V lookup: CDR1 SGHNT, CDR2 YENEEA. The CDR3 length is 13 residues. Using reference TRBV11-3 and TRBJ2-3 for the parts outside the CDR3, the full variable domain is EAGVVQSPRYKIIEKKQPVAFWCNPISGHNTLYWYLQNLGQGPELLIRYENEEAVDDSQLPKDRFSAERLKGVDSTLKIQPAELGDSAVYLCASSLASTDTQYFGPGTRLTVL.

The rearrangement uses TRBV27 and TRBJ1-2; the D gene is possibly TRBD1 (5 bases). The CDR3 extends over 14 amino acids. The germline V gene has CDR1 MNHEY and CDR2 SMNVEV (reference sequence). Trimming removed 2 bases at V and 4 bases at J, with 11 bases between. CDR3 sequence reads: CASSLRGYGYGYTF. CDR3 coding DNA: TGTGCCAGCAGTTTACGGGGGTATGGCTATGGCTACACCTTC.

This clonotype appeared a few times. The chain uses TRBV7-2 and TRBJ2-7, with 8 bases lining up with TRBD1. Trimming at V came to 1 base and at J to 7 bases, leaving 9 bases not matched to a gene. The germline V gene encodes CDR1 SGHTA and CDR2 FQGNSA. This CDR3 comprises 15 residues. In DNA, the CDR3 is TGTGCCAGCAGCTTAGAAGGACAGGGAGCTTGGGAGCAGTACTTC. This translates into CASSLEGQGAWEQYF. Complete variable domain (other parts from reference TRBV7-2 and TRBJ2-7): GAGVSQSPSNKVTEKGKDVELRCDPISGHTALYWYRQSLGQGLEFLIYFQGNSAPDKSGLPSDRFSAERTGGSVSTLTIQRTQQEDSAVYLCASSLEGQGAWEQYFGPGTRLTVT.

This clonotype was seen a handful of times. The junction departs from germline at one end; a sequencing error may be responsible. This chain joins TRBV5-1 and TRBJ2-7; possibly TRBD2 for D (7 bases). Germline CDR1 reads SGHRS; CDR2 reads YFSETQ. This CDR3 is built from 12 residues. For the CDR3, the DNA is TGCGCCAGCAGCTGGCGGGGGCAGGACTTATATTTC. It specifies CASSWRGQDLYF.

Many counts were recorded for this clonotype. The gene calls are TRBV20-1 and TRBJ2-7, with D possibly being TRBD1 or TRBD2 (5 bases each). The CDR3 loop spans 10 amino acids. Germline assignment: CDR1 DFQATT and CDR2 SNEGSKA (reference sequence). Trimming took 6 bases from V and 10 from J, leaving 13 bases between them. The CDR3, as DNA: TGCAGTGCAGCGAGGGACCTACAGTACTTC. It specifies CSAARDLQYF.

In its sample, this clonotype was seen a few times. The chain links TRBV28 to TRBJ1-1; 11 nucleotides align to TRBD1. Germline V gene lookup returns CDR1 MDHEN and CDR2 SYDVKM. The CDR3 length is 15 residues. Losses at the gene ends were 10 bases for V and 0 bases for J; bases not matched to a gene: 7. CDR3 in DNA: TGTGCCACGGGACAGGGGGGAACCATGAACACTGAAGCTTTCTTT. Amino acid sequence: CATGQGGTMNTEAFF.

This clonotype has ten or more counts. V and J are TRBV3-1 and TRBJ1-4, with D perhaps matching TRBD1 (6 bases). This CDR3 spans 14 amino acids. V dropped 2 bases and J dropped 8 bases, with 12 bases sitting between them. Germline loops: CDR1 LGHDT, CDR2 YNNKEL (reference sequence). This chain's CDR3 is CASSQWYREEKLFF. CDR3 sequence (DNA): TGTGCCAGCAGCCAATGGTACAGGGAAGAAAAACTGTTTTTT.

The rearrangement uses TRBV29-1 and TRBJ2-2, with 7 bases aligning to TRBD2. There are 15 residues in the CDR3. V was pared by 7 bases and J by 0 bases, with 8 bases of the junction left unmatched. Germline CDR1 is SQVTM and CDR2 is ANQGSEA. CDR3 amino acids: CSAGGGPSNTGELFF. In DNA form, the CDR3 reads TGCAGCGCTGGGGGGGGACCCTCGAACACCGGGGAGCTGTTTTTT.

V and J are TRBV7-2 and TRBJ1-1; D is undetermined. The germline V gene has CDR1 SGHTA and CDR2 FQGNSA. There are 12 residues in the CDR3. The ends were cut back, 5 bases at V and 6 bases at J, with 10 bases in the middle. The CDR3 loop is CASSQGVSEAFF. CDR3 in DNA: TGTGCCAGCAGCCAAGGCGTTTCTGAAGCTTTCTTT. The entire variable domain, with the rest obtained from reference TRBV7-2 and TRBJ1-1, is as follows: GAGVSQSPSNKVTEKGKDVELRCDPISGHTALYWYRQSLGQGLEFLIYFQGNSAPDKSGLPSDRFSAERTGGSVSTLTIQRTQQEDSAVYLCASSQGVSEAFFGQGTRLTVV.

The V call is TRBV30, the J call TRBJ1-1; D perhaps matches TRBD1 (6 bases). Trimming stripped 5 bases from V and 1 base from J, with 23 bases between. CDR3 length equals 17 residues. Germline CDR1 reads GTSNPN; CDR2 reads SVGIG (reference sequence). CDR3 loop: CAWEADRRFMGNTEAFF. In DNA form, the CDR3 reads TGTGCCTGGGAGGCCGACAGGAGATTTATGGGGAACACTGAAGCTTTCTTT.

As concerns this clonotype: Given a much more abundant clone one base away, this may be a read error. The CDR3 does not end in the conserved phenylalanine or tryptophan, so this is likely a read error. This chain connects TRBV7-2 to TRBJ1-3; 7 bases match TRBD1. Trimming removed 2 bases from V and 1 base from J; junction bases left unmatched: 2. This CDR3 has 15 amino acids. The germline V gene encodes CDR1 SGHTA and CDR2 FQGNSA. Here the CDR3 DNA reads TGTGCCAGCAGCTTACAGGGGGGATCTGGAAACACCATATATCTT. The encoded protein is CASSLQGGSGNTIYL.

This clonotype has at least ten counts. This rearrangement joins TRBV14 to TRBJ2-2; D might be TRBD1 (6 bases). Germline values: CDR1 SGHDN, CDR2 FVKESK. There are 16 residues in the CDR3. V was shortened by 0 bases and J by 1 base, with 9 bases between the two germline ends. The CDR3 DNA is TGTGCCAGCAGCCAAGATCTGGGACAGAACACCGGGGAGCTGTTTTTT. Amino acid sequence: CASSQDLGQNTGELFF.

In this sample, this clonotype turned up many times. The V call is TRBV20-1, the J call TRBJ1-1; D unclear. This CDR3 is built from 11 residues. V lost 7 bases and J lost 3, with 9 bases in between. CDR1 and CDR2 (germline): DFQATT, SNEGSKA (reference sequence). CDR3 sequence (DNA): TGCAGTGGTTTGGAGTACACTGAAGCTTTCTTT. It specifies CSGLEYTEAFF.

This clonotype came up many times. V usage is TRBV30 and J usage is TRBJ2-7; D not resolved. Trimming removed 5 bases at V and 3 bases at J, with 5 bases between. The CDR3 is 10 amino acids. Germline assignment: CDR1 GTSNPN and CDR2 SVGIG (reference sequence). The CDR3, as DNA: TGTGCCTGGGGTCTCTACGAGCAGTACTTC. This gives the protein CAWGLYEQYF.

This clonotype was picked up a small number of times. V and J are TRBV7-2 and TRBJ2-1, with TRBD2 matching 7 bases. The CDR3 has 13 residues. Germline CDR1 is SGHTA and CDR2 is FQGNSA. After removal of 4 bases from V and 8 bases from J, the junction contained 5 bases not matched to a gene. The CDR3 nucleotides read TGTGCCAGCAGCTGGGGGGGGAGGGATGAGCAGTTCTTC. This gives the protein CASSWGGRDEQFF.

This clonotype was observed at least ten times. The rearrangement joins TRBV6-1 to TRBJ1-5; maybe TRBD1 (5 bases). The CDR3 sequence is 13 residues long. V was shortened by 5 bases and J by 5 bases, with 10 bases between the two germline ends. CDR1 and CDR2 from the germline V gene are MNHNS and SASEGT. CDR3 residues: CASSRQLDQPQHF. The CDR3 bases are TGTGCCAGCAGTCGACAGTTAGATCAGCCCCAGCATTTT.

As regards this clonotype: A read error may explain this, as a much larger clone is one base away. The J gene is TRBJ2-7, the V gene TRBV20-1, with TRBD2 matching 8 bases. Germline CDR1 reads DFQATT; CDR2 reads SNEGSKA (reference sequence). CDR3 length: 12 amino acids. J was trimmed by 1 base and V by 6 bases; bases with no gene match: 2. Here the CDR3 DNA reads TGCAGTGCAGCGGGAGCTTCCTACGAGCAGTACTTC. Translating it yields CSAAGASYEQYF.

This chain links TRBV6-2 or TRBV6-3 with TRBJ1-1; 9 bases align to TRBD1. The junction had 6 bases not matched to a gene; V was cut back by 6 bases and J by 1 base. The CDR3 totals 15 residues. The germline V gene has CDR1 MNHEY and CDR2 SVGEGT. CDR3 DNA sequence: TGTGCCAGCAGAGCTACGGGACAGGGGAACACTGAAGCTTTCTTT. Residues: CASRATGQGNTEAFF.

There are many counts of this clonotype. This sequence joins TRBV6-1 and TRBJ1-5; TRBD1 matches 7 bases. The J segment lost 4 bases and the V segment lost 3 bases, leaving 3 bases of the junction unmatched. Germline V lookup: CDR1 MNHNS, CDR2 SASEGT. The CDR3 covers 14 residues. DNA for the CDR3: TGTGCCAGCAGTGACGGGACAGCAAATCAGCCCCAGCATTTT. Translating it yields CASSDGTANQPQHF.

This clonotype showed up many times. The V call is TRBV5-1, the J call TRBJ2-7; the D is unclear. V shed 2 bases and J shed 8 bases, with 14 bases lying between them. The germline CDR1 and CDR2 sequences are SGHRS and YFSETQ. The CDR3 covers 13 residues. CDR3 sequence reads: CASSLEGSRQQYF. The CDR3 DNA reads TGCGCCAGCAGCTTAGAAGGCTCTCGTCAGCAGTACTTC.

In this sample, this clonotype turned up many times. The rearrangement links TRBV7-9 to TRBJ2-4, with D perhaps matching TRBD1 or TRBD2 (5 bases each). Trimming removed 2 bases from V and 0 bases from J, with 14 bases in between. Germline V gene lookup returns CDR1 SEHNR and CDR2 FQNEAQ (reference sequence). The CDR3 loop spans 17 amino acids. The CDR3 DNA is TGTGCCAGCAGCTTAAGAATCGGGGCACAAGCCAAAAACATTCAGTACTTC. Protein: CASSLRIGAQAKNIQYF.

This clonotype was observed a handful of times. This chain uses TRBV6-9 with TRBJ2-2; 8 positions agree with TRBD2. V trimming: 3 bases; J trimming: 4 bases; junction bases outside the gene matches: 7. CDR1 and CDR2 (germline): MNHGY, SVAAGI. The CDR3 spans 16 residues. CDR3 sequence reads: CASSYYGGGPTGELFF. CDR3 in DNA: TGTGCCAGCAGTTACTATGGCGGGGGGCCCACCGGGGAGCTGTTTTTT.

This clonotype was observed many times. V usage is TRBV28 and J usage is TRBJ1-5, with 7 nucleotides matching TRBD1. V dropped 5 bases and J dropped 4; count of bases not matched to a gene: 20. This CDR3 is 19 amino acids long. From germline, CDR1 is MDHEN and CDR2 SYDVKM. The CDR3 spells CASSRRRPRLTGLNQPQHF. The CDR3 region has the DNA TGTGCCAGCAGTCGAAGACGCCCCCGATTGACAGGGTTAAATCAGCCCCAGCATTTT.

In its sample, this clonotype was seen many times. The chain couples TRBV6-1 to TRBJ1-5; D is perhaps TRBD1 (5 bases). V was cut by 6 bases and J by 7 bases, with 19 bases left in between. Germline V gene data show CDR1 as MNHNS and CDR2 as SASEGT. CDR3 length: 15 amino acids. The CDR3 bases are TGTGCCAGCAGCGGGTATACGGGGCAGCGACAGCCCCAGCATTTT. Protein: CASSGYTGQRQPQHF.

V gene TRBV30 combines with J gene TRBJ1-1; no clear D. The ends were cut back, 0 bases at V and 1 base at J, with 6 bases in the middle. Germline loops: CDR1 GTSNPN, CDR2 SVGIG (reference sequence). This CDR3 comprises 13 residues. CDR3 nucleotides: TGTGCCTGGAGTGTAGATCCGAACACTGAAGCTTTCTTT. Residues: CAWSVDPNTEAFF. The full variable domain, with the rest looked up from reference TRBV30 and TRBJ1-1, is SQTIHQWPATLVQPVGSPLSLECTVEGTSNPNLYWYRQAAGRGLQLLFYSVGIGQISSEVPQNLSASRPQDRQFILSSKKLLLSDSGFYLCAWSVDPNTEAFFGQGTRLTVV.